This entry lists 8 T cell receptor beta chains sequenced from one sample in a study of blood T cell repertoires in COVID-19. The method was immunoSEQ multiplex PCR; TCRdb's version includes in-frame clones alone and lacks a portion of them. The sample holds roughly 60,000 clones; roughly 86% are singletons and the top ten take roughly 6.7%. Sample: peripheral blood. The receptors stem from a human donor with active COVID-19. The donor label of this sample is uncertain.

This clone was seen just once. The V and J genes are TRBV18 and TRBJ2-1, with D tentatively TRBD1 (6 bases). Trimming stripped 6 bases from V and 6 bases from J, with 12 bases between. CDR1 and CDR2 (germline): KGHSH, LQKENI. This CDR3 is 13 amino acids long. The CDR3 loop reads CASSWWGLNEQFF. CDR3 nucleotides: TGTGCCAGCTCGTGGTGGGGGCTCAATGAGCAGTTCTTC.

The chain carries TRBV6-5 and TRBJ2-1; D unclear. The germline V and J ends were trimmed by 6 bases and 0 bases, with 12 bases remaining between them. Germline V gives CDR1 MNHEY, CDR2 SVGAGI. The CDR3 has 15 amino acids. In DNA form, the CDR3 reads TGTGCCAGCAGGGCAGGTGTAGGCTCCTACAATGAGCAGTTCTTC. The encoded protein is CASRAGVGSYNEQFF.

The gene calls are TRBV5-4 and TRBJ1-2; 12 bases map to TRBD1. The length of the CDR3 is 15 residues. Germline CDR1 is SGHNT and CDR2 is YYREEE (reference sequence). V gave up 3 bases and J gave up 6 bases; unmatched junction bases: 6. The CDR3 sequence: CASSWDRGQGHGYTF. Here the CDR3 DNA reads TGTGCCAGCAGCTGGGACAGGGGGCAAGGGCATGGCTACACCTTC.

This chain links TRBV28 with TRBJ2-1; D is unclear. CDR1 is MDHEN and CDR2 is SYDVKM in the germline V gene. The CDR3 length is 14 residues. The V end lost 5 bases, the J end lost 8 bases, and 16 bases lay between the germline ends. The CDR3 DNA reads as TGTGCCAGCAGTACCTATTTGGTCCGCCATGAGCAGTTCTTC. Translation gives CASSTYLVRHEQFF.

This chain joins TRBV28 and TRBJ1-5; 7 bases agree with TRBD1. CDR3 size: 16 residues. The ends lost 3 bases at V and 6 bases at J; junction bases unmatched: 11. In germline, CDR1 is MDHEN, CDR2 SYDVKM. The CDR3 DNA sequence: TGTGCCAGCAGTTTCCGGCAGGGGGGATTCGGTCAGCCCCAGCATTTT. Its translation: CASSFRQGGFGQPQHF. The complete variable domain, with remaining parts taken from reference TRBV28 and TRBJ1-5, reads DVKVTQSSRYLVKRTGEKVFLECVQDMDHENMFWYRQDPGLGLRLIYFSYDVKMKEKGDIPEGYSVSREKKERFSLILESASTNQTSMYLCASSFRQGGFGQPQHFGDGTRLSIL.

V and J are TRBV3-1 (or the pseudogene TRBV3-2) and TRBJ1-6; D remains ambiguous. Trimming left V 0 bases short and J 9 bases short, with 15 bases between. The CDR3 consists of 16 residues. CDR1 LGHDT and CDR2 YNNKEL come from the germline V gene (reference sequence). CDR3 in amino acids: CASSQEGGGEGSPLHF. CDR3 coding DNA: TGTGCCAGCAGCCAAGAAGGCGGTGGGGAGGGTTCACCCCTCCACTTT.

The CDR3 bases are TGTGCCAGCAGTTTATGGGGAAGGGGCAATGAAAAACTGTTTTTT. Translating gives CASSLWGRGNEKLFF. The chain recombines TRBV28 with TRBJ1-4; TRBD1 might be the D (5 bases). CDR1 and CDR2 (germline): MDHEN, SYDVKM. V was trimmed by 0 bases and J by 5 bases, leaving 10 bases between them. CDR3 length equals 15 residues. Together with reference TRBV28 and TRBJ1-4, the CDR3 gives the full variable domain: DVKVTQSSRYLVKRTGEKVFLECVQDMDHENMFWYRQDPGLGLRLIYFSYDVKMKEKGDIPEGYSVSREKKERFSLILESASTNQTSMYLCASSLWGRGNEKLFFGSGTQLSVL.

The chain recombines TRBV29-1 with TRBJ2-3; D may be TRBD2 (5 bases). V was cut by 1 base and J by 1 base, with 9 bases left in between. CDR3 length: 14 residues. Germline values: CDR1 SQVTM, CDR2 ANQGSEA. CDR3 nucleotide sequence: TGCAGCGTTGAAGGAGGGAGAGGCACAGATACGCAGTATTTT. It yields the protein CSVEGGRGTDTQYF.